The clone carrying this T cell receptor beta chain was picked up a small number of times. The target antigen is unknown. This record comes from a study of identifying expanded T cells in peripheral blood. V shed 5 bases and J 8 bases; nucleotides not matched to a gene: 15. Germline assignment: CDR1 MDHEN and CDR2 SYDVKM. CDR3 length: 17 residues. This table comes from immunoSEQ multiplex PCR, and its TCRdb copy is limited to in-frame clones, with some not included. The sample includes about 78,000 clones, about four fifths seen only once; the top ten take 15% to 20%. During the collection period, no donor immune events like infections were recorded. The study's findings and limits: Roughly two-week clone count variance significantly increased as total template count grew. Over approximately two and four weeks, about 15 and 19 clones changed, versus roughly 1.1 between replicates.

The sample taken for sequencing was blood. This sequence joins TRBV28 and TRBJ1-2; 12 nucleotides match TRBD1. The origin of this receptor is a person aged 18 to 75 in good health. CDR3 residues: CASSSASGQGAGEGYTF. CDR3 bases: TGTGCCAGCAGTAGCGCCTCGGGACAGGGGGCTGGAGAGGGCTACACCTTC.